Shown below are 21 T cell receptor beta chains from a single sample sequenced in a study of tumor-infiltrating lymphocytes in primary liver carcinoma. Total RNA amounting to about 520 ng was the source from which TCR beta cDNA was made with a constant-region primer. Libraries of TCR beta came from three nested multiplex PCR rounds with slightly modified ARM-PCR. For around 10 cycles apiece, the opening two PCR rounds ran with TRBV1-TRBV30 forward primers and a C-beta reverse primer. TCRdb ran MiXCR on the multiplex PCR reads and lists one entry per CDR3 protein. Here the sample spans 75,000 or so distinct CDR3 sequences, over 60% being singletons. Scientists recovered RNA and DNA together from roughly 21-30 mg of unsorted bulk tissue. The specimen was liver tumor tissue from sampling region 4. Specified subset: tumor region T4, right-lateral pole. The receptors were sampled from a middle-aged man with primary liver carcinoma and hepatitis B virus infection.

Points on this clonotype: A much larger clone differs by one base, so this may be a read error. The rearrangement links TRBV5-1 to TRBJ2-3, with 8 nucleotides matching TRBD2. Germline lookup yields CDR1 SGHRS and CDR2 YFSETQ. The CDR3 has 19 residues. Trimming at V came to 0 bases and at J to 3 bases, leaving 15 bases not matched to a gene. The CDR3 bases are TGCGCCAGCAGCTTGGCCCAGGCTAGCGGGTACGGATTGACAGATACGCAGTATTTT. Its protein product is CASSLAQASGYGLTDTQYF.

CDR3 bases: TGTGCCTGCGGCTTGTTGCGGACCCTCTACAATGAGCAGTTCTTC. Translation: CACGLLRTLYNEQFF. The rearrangement joins TRBV5-6 to TRBJ2-1; D not resolved. V shed 10 bases and J shed 3 bases, with 20 bases lying between them. The CDR3 loop spans 15 amino acids. CDR1 SGHDT and CDR2 YYEEEE come from the germline V gene. The full variable domain, with the rest looked up from reference TRBV5-6 and TRBJ2-1, is DAGVTQSPTHLIKTRGQQVTLRCSPKSGHDTVSWYQQALGQGPQFIFQYYEEEERQRGNFPDRFSGHQFPNYSSELNVNALLLGDSALYLCACGLLRTLYNEQFFGPGTRLTVL.

This chain connects TRBV28 to TRBJ2-7; D perhaps matches TRBD1 (5 bases). Germline V gene sequence: CDR1 MDHEN, CDR2 SYDVKM. V lost 10 bases, J lost 3 bases, and 22 bases lay in between. The CDR3 runs 15 residues. CDR3 nucleotides: TGTGCCACCTCCCTGGGGCGGCGCCCTGGCTACGAGCAGTACTTC. Protein product: CATSLGRRPGYEQYF.

In this sample, this clonotype turned up once. It may be a read error: a sequence one base away is much more abundant. The chain recombines TRBV5-1 with TRBJ2-7, with 9 bases that match TRBD2. The CDR3 contains 14 residues. CDR1 SGHRS and CDR2 YFSETQ come from the germline V gene. The CDR3 coding sequence is TGCGCCAGCAGCAGAACTAGCGGGTCCTACGGGCAGTACTTC. This translates into CASSRTSGSYGQYF.

In this sample, this clonotype turned up once. No conserved phenylalanine or tryptophan is present at the end of the CDR3, so a read error is the likely explanation. The chain couples TRBV5-1 to TRBJ1-5; D is undetermined. Trimming removed 0 bases from V and 1 base from J, with 8 bases in between. In germline, CDR1 is SGHRS, CDR2 YFSETQ. This CDR3 has 15 residues. This CDR3 is CASSLGLASNQPQHL. The CDR3 DNA reads TGCGCCAGCAGCTTGGGTCTTGCCAGCAATCAGCCCCAGCATCTT.

The J gene is TRBJ1-2, the V gene TRBV6-5; 9 nucleotides agree with TRBD1. This CDR3 has 13 amino acids. The junction had 7 bases not matched to a gene; V was cut back by 5 bases and J by 9 bases. The germline gives CDR1 MNHEY, CDR2 SVGAGI. CDR3 in amino acids: CASSQQGAGCYTF. The CDR3 DNA follows: TGTGCCAGCAGTCAACAGGGGGCGGGCTGCTACACCTTC.

This clonotype was detected once. The genes are TRBV11-2 and TRBJ2-7; D unresolved. V lost 2 bases and J lost 12, with 20 bases in between. The CDR3 is made up of 14 amino acids. Per the germline V gene, CDR1 is SGHAT and CDR2 is FQNNGV. The CDR3 DNA reads TGTGCCAGCAGCTTAACCGACTGGGCCTACGAACTGTACTTC. Translation: CASSLTDWAYELYF.

The chain uses TRBV30 and TRBJ1-2; D not resolved. The V gene's germline CDR1 is GTSNPN and CDR2 SVGIG (reference sequence). CDR3 length: 14 residues. V dropped 2 bases and J dropped 10 bases, with 20 bases sitting between them. The DNA of the CDR3 is TGTGCCTGGAGTCCTGGTGGTGGGCTGGCGGACTACACCTTC. This translates into CAWSPGGGLADYTF.

This clonotype is large in the sample. J is TRBJ1-6 and V is TRBV12-3 or TRBV12-4, with 7 bases fitting TRBD1. V shed 4 bases, J shed 6 bases, and the junction held 6 bases outside the gene matches. This CDR3 is built from 15 residues. Written as DNA, the CDR3 is TGTGCCAGCAGTTCCACGACAGGGCGTAATTCACCCCTCCACTTT. Translating gives CASSSTTGRNSPLHF.

Worth noting for this clonotype: As the CDR3 is not closed by the conserved phenylalanine or tryptophan, this likely results from a read error. V usage is TRBV12-5 and J usage is TRBJ2-2, with 9 bases lining up with TRBD1. Germline assignment: CDR1 LGHNT and CDR2 FRNRAP. V lost 3 bases and J lost 12; bases outside the gene matches: 2. The CDR3 sequence is 12 residues long. Here the CDR3 reads CASGLGQGKLFS. For the CDR3, the DNA is TGTGCTAGTGGTTTAGGACAGGGGAAGCTGTTTTCT.

The rearrangement joins TRBV10-3 to TRBJ2-5; TRBD2 is a possible D gene (6 bases). The CDR3 totals 13 residues. Trimming removed 8 bases from V and 11 bases from J, with 21 bases in between. The germline V gene has CDR1 ENHRY and CDR2 SYGVKD. CDR3 region: CAISRQYDGTQYF. In DNA form, the CDR3 reads TGTGCCATCTCCAGACAGTACGATGGGACTCAGTACTTC.

Worth noting for this clonotype: A much larger clone sits a single nucleotide away, making a read error possible. V usage is TRBV7-3 and J usage is TRBJ2-5; TRBD2 matches 7 bases. The CDR3 runs 15 residues. V gave up 5 bases and J gave up 5 bases; unmatched junction bases: 11. Per the germline V gene, CDR1 is SGHTA and CDR2 is FQGTGA. CDR3 DNA: TGTGCCAGCAGCCCACAGCGGGGATCGTCGGAGACCCAGTACTTC. As protein: CASSPQRGSSETQYF.

A word on this clonotype: A much larger clone lies a single base off, so this may be a read error. The V call is TRBV14, the J call TRBJ2-7; D remains unclear. CDR1 and CDR2 from the germline V gene are SGHDN and FVKESK. The CDR3 is made up of 13 amino acids. CDR3: CASSQDNSYKQYF. The CDR3 DNA reads as TGTGCCAGCAGCCAAGACAACTCCTACAAGCAGTACTTC.

This clonotype came up once. Sequence at one end of the junction differs from germline and may be a read error. This CDR3 reads CVSGQASNSYEQYF. CDR3 nucleotides: TGCGTCAGCGGCCAAGCATCAAACTCCTACGAGCAGTACTTC. The J gene is TRBJ2-7, the V gene TRBV4-1, with a possible D match to TRBD2 (5 bases). CDR3 length: 14 amino acids. CDR1 and CDR2 from the germline V gene are MGHRA and YSYEKL.

This clonotype was recorded many times. This chain uses TRBV4-1 with TRBJ2-3; maybe TRBD2 (5 bases). Germline V gene lookup returns CDR1 MGHRA and CDR2 YSYEKL. This CDR3 is built from 15 residues. Trimming took 2 bases from V and 3 from J, leaving 12 bases between them. The CDR3 nucleotides are TGCGCCAGCAGCCAAAGCGGCCAAGGGACAGATACGCAGTATTTT. Its protein product is CASSQSGQGTDTQYF.

The table lists this clonotype with many counts. This chain uses TRBV4-1 with TRBJ2-7, with D hard to call. With 4 bases removed from V and 2 bases from J, the gap between germline ends came to 15 bases. Germline V lookup: CDR1 MGHRA, CDR2 YSYEKL. The CDR3 loop spans 15 amino acids. In DNA, the CDR3 is TGCGCCAGCAGCCGTAACAGCGATACTACCTACGAGCAGTACTTC. Protein: CASSRNSDTTYEQYF.

This clonotype was counted a single time. Possible read error: a much larger clone is one base away. The V gene is TRBV5-1, the J gene TRBJ2-3, with TRBD2 matching 10 bases. The CDR3 length is 18 residues. The junction had 9 bases not matched to a gene; V was cut back by 1 base and J by 1 base. The germline V gene encodes CDR1 SGHRS and CDR2 YFSETQ. This chain's CDR3 is CASSLILAGSTGTDTQYF. For the CDR3, the DNA is TGCGCCAGCAGCTTGATACTAGCGGGATCCACTGGCACAGATACGCAGTATTTT.

The sample holds many counts of this clonotype. The chain joins TRBV14 to TRBJ2-3; 9 nucleotides match TRBD2. The J segment lost 3 bases and the V segment lost 4 bases, leaving 11 bases of the junction unmatched. The CDR3 runs 17 residues. The germline gives CDR1 SGHDN, CDR2 FVKESK. In DNA, the CDR3 is TGTGCCAGCAGCCCAGATGTAGCGGGAGTGAGTACAGATACGCAGTATTTT. It encodes CASSPDVAGVSTDTQYF.

On this clonotype: In this CDR3 the conserved last residue, phenylalanine or tryptophan, is missing, so a read error is likely. The V call is TRBV11-2, the J call TRBJ2-7; D call uncertain. The V end lost 5 bases, the J end lost 2 bases, and 13 bases lay between the germline ends. From germline, CDR1 is SGHAT and CDR2 FQNNGV. This CDR3 has 14 amino acids. The CDR3 spells CASSPSSSTYEQYL. Here the CDR3 DNA reads TGTGCCAGCAGCCCTTCGAGTAGTACCTACGAGCAGTACCTC.

To note about this clonotype: At one boundary the junction diverges from the germline segment, which might be a read error. V usage is TRBV7-9 and J usage is TRBJ2-7; the D gene is possibly TRBD1 (6 bases). Germline assignment: CDR1 SEHNR and CDR2 FQNEAQ (reference sequence). The CDR3 consists of 15 residues. Written as DNA, the CDR3 is TGTGTCAGCAGCTCCTATCAGGGGACCTTCTACCAGCAGTACTTC. Translating it yields CVSSSYQGTFYQQYF.

Ten or more counts support this clonotype. The chain is built from TRBV6-5 and TRBJ1-1; 9 bases agree with TRBD1. Germline assignment: CDR1 MNHEY and CDR2 SVGAGI. CDR3 length: 15 residues. Trimming removed 2 bases from V and 9 bases from J; junction bases left unmatched: 10. CDR3 region: CASSYARDRAPKAFF. DNA of the CDR3: TGTGCCAGCAGTTACGCCCGGGACAGGGCCCCAAAAGCTTTCTTT.